These 10 T cell receptor beta chains originate from one sample sequenced in a study of cytomegalovirus exposure and HLA in healthy donors. The PCR ran on 60 Vbeta and 13 Jbeta primers. TCRdb keeps only in-frame clones here, not all; method: immunoSEQ multiplex PCR. This table holds over 65,000 clones, roughly 74% found once. Sequenced: PBMCs. These receptors were obtained from a man aged 35 to 55 in good health and CMV-seronegative.

This clone was observed a single time. The chain combines TRBV6-1 with TRBJ1-1; maybe TRBD1 (5 bases). V was pared by 2 bases and J by 5 bases, with 9 bases between. This CDR3 has 13 amino acids. The germline V gene has CDR1 MNHNS and CDR2 SASEGT. CDR3 sequence (DNA): TGTGCCAGCAGTGAATCGGGGGGGACTGAAGCTTTCTTT. This codes for CASSESGGTEAFF.

This chain connects TRBV30 to TRBJ1-5; D gene ambiguous. CDR3 length equals 15 residues. Germline V gene data show CDR1 as GTSNPN and CDR2 as SVGIG (reference sequence). V lost 2 bases and J 2 bases, leaving 13 bases between the germline ends. CDR3 nucleotides: TGTGCCTGGAGTTCCTACCCCCTTCGCAATCAGCCCCAGCATTTT. Its translation: CAWSSYPLRNQPQHF.

V usage is TRBV6-5 and J usage is TRBJ2-5; D ambiguous. CDR3 size: 13 residues. The V end was cut by 2 bases, the J end by 0 bases, with 4 bases between. CDR1 MNHEY and CDR2 SVGAGI come from the germline V gene. The CDR3 region is CASSYRDQETQYF. Written as DNA, the CDR3 is TGTGCCAGCAGTTACCGGGACCAAGAGACCCAGTACTTC.

The rearrangement links TRBV6-4 to TRBJ2-7; D remains unclear. Germline CDR1 MRHNA, CDR2 SNTAGT. The CDR3 consists of 13 residues. The V end was cut by 8 bases, the J end by 6 bases, with 17 bases between. The CDR3 reads CASEANKACEQYF. In DNA form, the CDR3 reads TGTGCCAGCGAGGCCAACAAAGCCTGCGAGCAGTACTTC.

V and J are TRBV6-5 and TRBJ2-7, with TRBD2 as a possible D gene (7 bases). V gave up 7 bases and J gave up 2 bases, with 18 bases separating them. The germline V gene encodes CDR1 MNHEY and CDR2 SVGAGI. CDR3 size: 15 residues. CDR3 residues: CASTPARGATYEQYF. The CDR3 DNA sequence: TGTGCCAGCACCCCCGCCCGGGGGGCCACCTACGAGCAGTACTTC.

This chain connects TRBV5-6 to TRBJ2-3; 9 nucleotides line up with TRBD1. V trimming: 4 bases; J trimming: 3 bases; junction bases outside the gene matches: 3. Germline V gives CDR1 SGHDT, CDR2 YYEEEE. The CDR3 is 14 residues long. Here the CDR3 reads CASSQQGATDTQYF. The CDR3 DNA reads TGTGCCAGCAGCCAACAGGGGGCGACAGATACGCAGTATTTT.

V usage is TRBV19 and J usage is TRBJ1-6; D possibly corresponds to TRBD1 (5 bases). Trimming stripped 1 base from V and 7 bases from J, with 17 bases between. Germline CDR1 is LNHDA and CDR2 is SQIVND (reference sequence). This CDR3 is built from 17 residues. The CDR3 DNA follows: TGTGCCAGTAGTATAGTACCCTGGACGGGGGGGAATTCACCCCTCCACTTT. Translation gives CASSIVPWTGGNSPLHF.

This sequence joins TRBV6-1 and TRBJ2-5, with D uncertain. V lost 6 bases to trimming and J lost 0 bases, with 11 bases between them. The CDR3 totals 14 residues. Germline V gene data show CDR1 as MNHNS and CDR2 as SASEGT. The CDR3 protein is CASRRIVYQETQYF. The CDR3 nucleotides are TGTGCCAGCAGGCGAATAGTGTACCAAGAGACCCAGTACTTC.

The chain employs TRBV19 and TRBJ1-2, with D hard to call. CDR3 size: 13 residues. The V end was cut by 4 bases, the J end by 6 bases, with 12 bases between. The germline V gene encodes CDR1 LNHDA and CDR2 SQIVND (reference sequence). CDR3 sequence: CASSNNLADGYTF. The CDR3, as DNA: TGTGCCAGTAGTAATAATCTGGCGGATGGCTACACCTTC.

The chain carries TRBV19 and TRBJ1-1; 7 bases line up with TRBD1. Germline trimming cut 5 bases from V and 8 bases from J; bases unmatched to any gene: 11. This CDR3 is built from 14 residues. CDR1 is LNHDA and CDR2 is SQIVND in the germline V gene (reference sequence). The CDR3 protein is CASSVSRGAVEAFF. Here the CDR3 DNA reads TGTGCCAGTAGTGTGAGCAGGGGGGCGGTGGAAGCTTTCTTT.